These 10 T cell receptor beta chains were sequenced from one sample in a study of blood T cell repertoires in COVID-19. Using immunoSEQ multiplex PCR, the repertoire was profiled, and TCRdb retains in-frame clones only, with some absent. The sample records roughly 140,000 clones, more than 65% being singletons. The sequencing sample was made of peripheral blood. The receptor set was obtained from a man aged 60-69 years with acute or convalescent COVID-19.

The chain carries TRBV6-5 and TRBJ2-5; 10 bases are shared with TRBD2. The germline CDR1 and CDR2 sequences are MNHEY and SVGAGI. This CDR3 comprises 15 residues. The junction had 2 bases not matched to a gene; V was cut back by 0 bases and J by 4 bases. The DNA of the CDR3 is TGTGCCAGCAGTTACTCGGCTAGCGGGAGAGAGACCCAGTACTTC. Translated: CASSYSASGRETQYF.

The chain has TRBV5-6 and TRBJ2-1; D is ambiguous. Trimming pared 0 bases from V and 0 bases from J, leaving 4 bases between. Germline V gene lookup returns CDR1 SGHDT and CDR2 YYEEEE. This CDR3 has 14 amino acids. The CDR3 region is CASSLGVSYNEQFF. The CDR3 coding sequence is TGTGCCAGCAGCTTGGGAGTCTCCTACAATGAGCAGTTCTTC.

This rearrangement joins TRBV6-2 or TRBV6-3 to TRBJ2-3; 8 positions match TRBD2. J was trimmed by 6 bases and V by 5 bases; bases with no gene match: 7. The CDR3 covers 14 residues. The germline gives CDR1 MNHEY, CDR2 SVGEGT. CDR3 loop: CASSPGTRLDTQYF. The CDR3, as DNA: TGTGCCAGCAGTCCCGGGACTAGACTGGATACGCAGTATTTT.

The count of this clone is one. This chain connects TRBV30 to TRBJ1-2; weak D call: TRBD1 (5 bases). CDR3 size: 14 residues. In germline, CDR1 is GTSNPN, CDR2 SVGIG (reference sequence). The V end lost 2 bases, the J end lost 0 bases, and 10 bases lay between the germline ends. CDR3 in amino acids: CAWSPQVSNYGYTF. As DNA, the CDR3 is TGTGCCTGGAGTCCACAGGTATCTAACTATGGCTACACCTTC. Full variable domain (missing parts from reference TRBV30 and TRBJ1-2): SQTIHQWPATLVQPVGSPLSLECTVEGTSNPNLYWYRQAAGRGLQLLFYSVGIGQISSEVPQNLSASRPQDRQFILSSKKLLLSDSGFYLCAWSPQVSNYGYTFGSGTRLTVV.

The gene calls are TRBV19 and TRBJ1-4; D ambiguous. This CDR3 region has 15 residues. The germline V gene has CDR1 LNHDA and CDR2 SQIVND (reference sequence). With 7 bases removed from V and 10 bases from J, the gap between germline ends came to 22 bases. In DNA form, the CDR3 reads TGTGCCAGTACCCACTCGCGGGCTCCTCCCGGAAAACTGTTTTTT. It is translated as CASTHSRAPPGKLFF.

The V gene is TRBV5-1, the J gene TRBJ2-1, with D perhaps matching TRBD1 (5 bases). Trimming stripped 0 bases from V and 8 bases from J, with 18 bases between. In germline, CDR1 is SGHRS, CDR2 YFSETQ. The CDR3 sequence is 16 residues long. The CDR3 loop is CASSLGLSSSRDEQFF. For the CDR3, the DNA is TGCGCCAGCAGCTTGGGTCTATCCAGTTCCAGGGATGAGCAGTTCTTC.

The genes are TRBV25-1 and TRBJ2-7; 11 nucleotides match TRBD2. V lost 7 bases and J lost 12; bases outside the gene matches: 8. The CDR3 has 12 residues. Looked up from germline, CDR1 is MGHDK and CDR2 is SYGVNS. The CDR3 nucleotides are TGTGCCAGCACGGGGAGACTAGCGGGACTGTACTTC. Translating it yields CASTGRLAGLYF.

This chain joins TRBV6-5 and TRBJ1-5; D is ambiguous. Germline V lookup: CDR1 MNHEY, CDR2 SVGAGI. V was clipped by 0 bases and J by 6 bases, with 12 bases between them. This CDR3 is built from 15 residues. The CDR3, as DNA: TGTGCCAGCAGTTACTCGAACTCGGGTACTCAGCCCCAGCATTTT. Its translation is CASSYSNSGTQPQHF.

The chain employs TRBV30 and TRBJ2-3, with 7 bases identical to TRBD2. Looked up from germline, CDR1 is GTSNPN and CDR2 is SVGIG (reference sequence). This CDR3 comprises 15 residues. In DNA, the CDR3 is TGTGCTTTGAATAGCGGGTCCCTTGGCACAGATACGCAGTATTTT. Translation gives CALNSGSLGTDTQYF.

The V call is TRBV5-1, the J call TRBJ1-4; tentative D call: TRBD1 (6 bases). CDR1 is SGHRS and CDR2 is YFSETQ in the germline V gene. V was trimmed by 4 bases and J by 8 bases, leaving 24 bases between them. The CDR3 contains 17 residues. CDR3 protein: CASSPQAPGQSTEKLFF. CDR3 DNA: TGCGCCAGCAGCCCCCAGGCCCCCGGACAGTCCACCGAAAAACTGTTTTTT.